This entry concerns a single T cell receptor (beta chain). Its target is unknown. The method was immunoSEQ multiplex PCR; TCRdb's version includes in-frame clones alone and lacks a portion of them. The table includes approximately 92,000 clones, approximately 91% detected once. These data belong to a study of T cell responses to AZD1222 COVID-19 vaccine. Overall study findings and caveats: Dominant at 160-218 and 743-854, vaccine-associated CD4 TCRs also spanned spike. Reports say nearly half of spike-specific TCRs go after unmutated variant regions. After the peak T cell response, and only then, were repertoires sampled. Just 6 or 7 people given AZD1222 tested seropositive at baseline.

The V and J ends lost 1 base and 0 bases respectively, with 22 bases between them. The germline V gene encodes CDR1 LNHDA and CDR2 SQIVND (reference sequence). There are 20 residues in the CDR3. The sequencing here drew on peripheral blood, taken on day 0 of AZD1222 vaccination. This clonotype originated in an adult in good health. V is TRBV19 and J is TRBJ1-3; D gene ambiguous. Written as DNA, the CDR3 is TGTGCCAGTAGTATAGGGCGATTAGTGTTCGGGCGAGACTCTGGAAACACCATATATTTT. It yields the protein CASSIGRLVFGRDSGNTIYF.